The next 16 T cell receptor beta chains were all read from a single sample in a study of T cells after posttransplantation cyclophosphamide (TCRdb year 2016). Library preparation was by the immunoSEQ multiplex PCR assay. TCRdb limited this immuneACCESS table to in-frame rearrangements with V and J called. A share of clones is missing; checked studies link under half to unresolved V genes, and the rest is unexplained. The sample contains about 6,500 clones, approximately 82% of them found a single time. Together, the top ten hold 25% to 35% of the sample. This specimen's treatment or condition label, interpreted: high-dose cyclophosphamide on days +3 and +4 as single-agent GVHD prophylaxis. For conditioning, the PTCy patients got busulfan and fludarabine, then a related or unrelated marrow graft, followed by cyclophosphamide on days +3 and +4. This material consisted of CD8+ T cells sorted from PBMCs, taken around 1,400 days after allogeneic stem cell transplant with posttransplant cyclophosphamide. The receptor set was obtained from a female patient aged 45-65 years who received an allogeneic stem cell transplant from a related donor, was CMV-positive, and had no GVHD. Some T cells may have been brought in with the graft after a transplant.

The CDR3 here is CASVPPWASTEAFF. The CDR3 coding sequence is TGTGCCAGCGTTCCGCCATGGGCAAGCACTGAAGCTTTCTTT. J is TRBJ1-1 and V is TRBV6-6, with unresolved D. Germline V gene data show CDR1 as MNHNY and CDR2 as SVGAGI (reference sequence). V lost 8 bases and J 4 bases, leaving 17 bases between the germline ends. The CDR3 consists of 14 residues.

In DNA, the CDR3 is TGTGCCAGCAGCTTTGGGACAGGGGGTGAAAAACTGTTTTTT. Encoded protein: CASSFGTGGEKLFF. This chain joins TRBV11-2 and TRBJ1-4, with 11 positions matching TRBD1. Trimming removed 3 bases from V and 7 bases from J; junction bases left unmatched: 1. The CDR3 is 14 residues long. The V gene's germline CDR1 is SGHAT and CDR2 FQNNGV.

The J gene is TRBJ2-1, the V gene TRBV27; D may be TRBD1 (6 bases). With 2 bases removed from V and 14 bases from J, the gap between germline ends came to 16 bases. The germline V gene encodes CDR1 MNHEY and CDR2 SMNVEV (reference sequence). The CDR3 runs 13 residues. CDR3 bases: TGTGCCAGCAGTTTAAATAGGGGGTCAGGGGAGTTCTTC. As protein: CASSLNRGSGEFF.

The chain combines TRBV21-1 with TRBJ2-3; the DNA was not used to check the table's D call, TRBD2. TRBV21-1 constitutes a pseudogene. The CDR3 spans 16 residues. This CDR3 is CASSTTLATGTDTQYF. CDR3 DNA: TGTGCCAGCAGCACCACACTAGCGACTGGGACAGATACGCAGTATTTT.

CDR3 bases: TGTGCCAGCACTACCCACGGGAGGGCCTTCTATGAGCAGTTCTTC. Amino acids: CASTTHGRAFYEQFF. V usage is TRBV28 and J usage is TRBJ2-1, with 8 bases matching TRBD2. Trimming removed 7 bases from V and 8 bases from J; junction bases left unmatched: 13. This CDR3 is 15 amino acids long. The germline V gene encodes CDR1 MDHEN and CDR2 SYDVKM.

V usage is TRBV30 and J usage is TRBJ1-3; possible D gene TRBD1, 6 bases. The CDR3 is made up of 13 amino acids. The V and J ends lost 8 bases and 4 bases respectively, with 15 bases between them. Germline values: CDR1 GTSNPN, CDR2 SVGIG (reference sequence). The CDR3: CAKDSLLGNTIYF. CDR3 nucleotide sequence: TGTGCCAAGGACAGTCTGCTCGGAAACACCATATATTTT.

The V and J genes are TRBV6-1 and TRBJ1-1, with D maybe TRBD1 (5 bases). CDR3 length: 15 amino acids. V lost 2 bases and J 11 bases, leaving 21 bases between the germline ends. Germline CDR1 and CDR2: MNHNS and SASEGT. The CDR3 sequence: CASSEYLSRAHGAFF. The DNA for the CDR3 is TGTGCCAGCAGTGAATACCTTTCCAGGGCCCATGGCGCTTTCTTT.

V gene TRBV2 combines with J gene TRBJ2-4; the match to TRBD1 covers 11 bases. The CDR3 covers 13 residues. Germline V gives CDR1 SNHLY, CDR2 FYNNEI. The J segment lost 5 bases and the V segment lost 6 bases, leaving 0 bases of the junction unmatched. This chain's CDR3 is CASRGQGENIQYF. In DNA, the CDR3 is TGTGCCAGCAGGGGACAGGGGGAAAACATTCAGTACTTC.

The rearrangement uses TRBV4-2 and TRBJ1-2; TRBD1 matches 7 bases. In germline, CDR1 is LGHNA, CDR2 YNFKEQ. This CDR3 has 14 residues. Trimming at V came to 7 bases and at J to 5 bases, leaving 10 bases not matched to a gene. The CDR3 loop reads CASTPGQSYYGYTF. The CDR3 nucleotides read TGTGCCAGCACACCGGGACAGAGCTATTATGGCTACACCTTC.

With respect to this clone: The same CDR3 is also encoded by other DNA sequences in this sample. The J gene is TRBJ2-7, the V gene TRBV7-9; 7 positions agree with TRBD2. This CDR3 region has 14 residues. Trimming cost V 7 bases and J 6 bases; bases outside gene matches: 12. Germline CDR1 reads SEHNR; CDR2 reads FQNEAQ (reference sequence). CDR3 sequence (DNA): TGTGCCAGCATGAGTGGTCCAGCGGGACTCGAGCAGTACTTC. Protein sequence: CASMSGPAGLEQYF.

The V call is TRBV13, the J call TRBJ2-7, with 13 bases that match TRBD2. The V gene end was trimmed by 3 bases and the J gene end by 2 bases; junction bases not matched to a gene: 1. This CDR3 is 15 amino acids long. Germline CDR1 is PRHDT and CDR2 is FYEKMQ (reference sequence). The CDR3 DNA is TGTGCCAGCAGCTTTGGACTAGCGGGAGCCTACGAGCAGTACTTC. It is translated as CASSFGLAGAYEQYF.

The chain links TRBV5-1 to TRBJ2-7, with D uncertain. The CDR3 length is 14 residues. CDR1 is SGHRS, CDR2 YFSETQ, per germline. The V end lost 4 bases, the J end lost 0 bases, and 11 bases lay between the germline ends. The CDR3 DNA follows: TGCGCCAGCAGCCCGTATTCCAGCTCCTACGAGCAGTACTTC. Translation gives CASSPYSSSYEQYF.

J is TRBJ2-7 and V is TRBV4-1; D is possibly TRBD2 (6 bases). CDR1 and CDR2 (germline): MGHRA, YSYEKL. CDR3 length: 15 amino acids. Between the trimmed V and J ends, which lost 2 bases and 3 bases, there was a span of 14 bases. The CDR3 loop is CASSQFPGVNYEQYF. The CDR3 bases are TGCGCCAGCAGCCAATTCCCGGGGGTCAACTACGAGCAGTACTTC.

The J gene is TRBJ2-7, the V gene TRBV4-1, with D perhaps TRBD2 (5 bases). The CDR3 is 13 residues long. Between the trimmed V and J ends, which lost 3 bases and 7 bases, there was a span of 13 bases. Germline V gene data show CDR1 as MGHRA and CDR2 as YSYEKL. The CDR3 loop is CASSQAVRGEQYF. In DNA form, the CDR3 reads TGCGCCAGCAGCCAGGCCGTCCGCGGGGAGCAGTACTTC.

This clone is a singleton in its sample. This chain joins TRBV6-5 and TRBJ2-2; D is possibly TRBD2 (6 bases). The germline V and J ends were trimmed by 2 bases and 4 bases, with 11 bases remaining between them. The CDR3 sequence is 15 residues long. Germline V gene lookup returns CDR1 MNHEY and CDR2 SVGAGI. The CDR3 loop is CASSYSGFGTGELFF. Here the CDR3 DNA reads TGTGCCAGCAGTTACAGCGGGTTCGGCACCGGGGAGCTGTTTTTT.

The V and J genes are TRBV7-9 and TRBJ1-5, with unresolved D. Germline V CDR1 and CDR2: SEHNR, FQNEAQ (reference sequence). CDR3 length: 17 residues. V gave up 6 bases and J gave up 2 bases, with 20 bases separating them. The CDR3: CASSSTDWSGGNQPQHF. For the CDR3, the DNA is TGTGCCAGCAGTTCTACGGACTGGAGCGGGGGCAATCAGCCCCAGCATTTT.